What follows describes a single T cell receptor (beta chain). As yet, its antigen is unknown. PCR employed 60 Vbeta and 13 Jbeta primers. The method was immunoSEQ multiplex PCR; TCRdb's version includes in-frame clones alone and lacks a portion of them. Here the sample spans 95,000 to 110,000 clones, roughly 82% being singletons. This CDR3 spans 15 amino acids. V dropped 0 bases and J dropped 6; count of bases not matched to a gene: 4. Germline V CDR1 and CDR2: KGHSH, LQKENI. This sample was taken from a study of cytomegalovirus exposure and HLA in healthy donors. Study-level findings and limits: Other equally common chains were less clonally expanded than HLA-associated TCR beta chains, a later analysis showed. A highly shared variant cluster was judged a likely technical artifact. Later analysis associated a missense DCLRE1C variant with TCR beta V- and J-gene trimming.

This TCR was recovered from a male donor in good health and CMV-seronegative. Input material: PBMCs. The chain employs TRBV18 and TRBJ2-7, with 11 bases that match TRBD1. DNA for the CDR3: TGTGCCAGCTCACCACCGGGACAGGGGGTTGGCGAGCAGTACTTC. It translates to CASSPPGQGVGEQYF.